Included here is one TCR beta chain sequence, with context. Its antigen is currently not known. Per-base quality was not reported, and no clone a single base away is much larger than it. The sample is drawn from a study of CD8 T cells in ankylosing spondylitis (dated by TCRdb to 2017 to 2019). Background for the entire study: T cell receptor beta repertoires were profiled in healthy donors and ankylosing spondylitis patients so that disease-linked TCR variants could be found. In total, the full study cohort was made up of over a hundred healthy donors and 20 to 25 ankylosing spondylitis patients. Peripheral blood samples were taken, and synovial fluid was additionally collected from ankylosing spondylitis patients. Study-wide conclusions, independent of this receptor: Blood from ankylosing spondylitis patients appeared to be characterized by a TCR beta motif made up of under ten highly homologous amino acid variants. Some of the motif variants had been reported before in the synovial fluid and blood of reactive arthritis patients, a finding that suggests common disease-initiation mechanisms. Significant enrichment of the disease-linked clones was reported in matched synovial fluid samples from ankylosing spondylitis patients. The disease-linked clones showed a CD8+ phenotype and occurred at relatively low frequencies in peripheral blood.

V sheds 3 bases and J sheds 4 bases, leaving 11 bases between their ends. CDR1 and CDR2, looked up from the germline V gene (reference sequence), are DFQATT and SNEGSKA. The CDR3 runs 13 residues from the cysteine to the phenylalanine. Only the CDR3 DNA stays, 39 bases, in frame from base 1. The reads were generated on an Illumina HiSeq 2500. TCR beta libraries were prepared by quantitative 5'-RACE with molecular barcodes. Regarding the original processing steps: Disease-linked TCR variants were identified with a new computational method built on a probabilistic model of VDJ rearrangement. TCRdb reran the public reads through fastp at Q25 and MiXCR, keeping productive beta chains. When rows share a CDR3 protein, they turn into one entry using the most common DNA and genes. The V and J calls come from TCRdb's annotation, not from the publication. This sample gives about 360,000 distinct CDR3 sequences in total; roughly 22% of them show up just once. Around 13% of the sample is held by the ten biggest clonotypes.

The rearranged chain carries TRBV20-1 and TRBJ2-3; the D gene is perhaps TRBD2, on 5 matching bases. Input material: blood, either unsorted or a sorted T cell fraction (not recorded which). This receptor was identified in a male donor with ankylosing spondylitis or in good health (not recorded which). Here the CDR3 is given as CSASTIGADTQYF. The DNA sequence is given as TGCAGTGCTAGCACAATCGGGGCAGATACGCAGTATTTT.